This T cell receptor beta chain was profiled in a study of cytomegalovirus exposure and HLA in healthy donors. Study background: Out of about 180 million T cells, an earlier analysis found roughly 100 million unique TCR beta sequences in total.

Researchers ran the PCR with 60 Vbeta and 13 Jbeta primers. The repertoire was sequenced with immunoSEQ multiplex PCR; TCRdb's copy has only in-frame clones and lacks some. The table has 85,000 to 130,000 clones, roughly 73% seen once. Study-wide results and caveats: Compared with the roughly 700-donor mean, an Asian-associated ancestry cluster reportedly had fewer N-insertions, according to a later analysis. In a later analysis, TCR beta V- and J-gene trimming was associated with a missense DCLRE1C variant.

Notes on this clone: Its antigen remains unidentified.

CDR3 length: 13 amino acids. V was shortened by 4 bases and J by 4 bases, with 10 bases between the two germline ends. Germline CDR1 MNHNY, CDR2 SVGAGI (reference sequence). Sequencing was carried out using PBMCs. The sequence derives from a man aged 35 to 55 in good health and CMV-seronegative. The V and J genes are TRBV6-6 and TRBJ1-1, with D unclear. The CDR3 DNA follows: TGTGCCAGCAGTTCCTACGCAGGCACTGAAGCTTTCTTT. Translated: CASSSYAGTEAFF.